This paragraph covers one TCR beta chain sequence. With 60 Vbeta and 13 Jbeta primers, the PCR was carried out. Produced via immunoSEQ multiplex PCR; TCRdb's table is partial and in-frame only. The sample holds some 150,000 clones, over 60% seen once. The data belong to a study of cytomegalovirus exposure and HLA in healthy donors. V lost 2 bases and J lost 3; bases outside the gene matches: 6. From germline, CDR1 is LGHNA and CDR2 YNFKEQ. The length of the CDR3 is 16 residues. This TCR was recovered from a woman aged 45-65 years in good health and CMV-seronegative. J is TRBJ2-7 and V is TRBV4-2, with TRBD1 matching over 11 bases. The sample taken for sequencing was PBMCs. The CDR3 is CASSQLAGTGGYEQYF. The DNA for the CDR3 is TGTGCCAGCAGCCAATTAGCCGGGACAGGGGGCTACGAGCAGTACTTC.